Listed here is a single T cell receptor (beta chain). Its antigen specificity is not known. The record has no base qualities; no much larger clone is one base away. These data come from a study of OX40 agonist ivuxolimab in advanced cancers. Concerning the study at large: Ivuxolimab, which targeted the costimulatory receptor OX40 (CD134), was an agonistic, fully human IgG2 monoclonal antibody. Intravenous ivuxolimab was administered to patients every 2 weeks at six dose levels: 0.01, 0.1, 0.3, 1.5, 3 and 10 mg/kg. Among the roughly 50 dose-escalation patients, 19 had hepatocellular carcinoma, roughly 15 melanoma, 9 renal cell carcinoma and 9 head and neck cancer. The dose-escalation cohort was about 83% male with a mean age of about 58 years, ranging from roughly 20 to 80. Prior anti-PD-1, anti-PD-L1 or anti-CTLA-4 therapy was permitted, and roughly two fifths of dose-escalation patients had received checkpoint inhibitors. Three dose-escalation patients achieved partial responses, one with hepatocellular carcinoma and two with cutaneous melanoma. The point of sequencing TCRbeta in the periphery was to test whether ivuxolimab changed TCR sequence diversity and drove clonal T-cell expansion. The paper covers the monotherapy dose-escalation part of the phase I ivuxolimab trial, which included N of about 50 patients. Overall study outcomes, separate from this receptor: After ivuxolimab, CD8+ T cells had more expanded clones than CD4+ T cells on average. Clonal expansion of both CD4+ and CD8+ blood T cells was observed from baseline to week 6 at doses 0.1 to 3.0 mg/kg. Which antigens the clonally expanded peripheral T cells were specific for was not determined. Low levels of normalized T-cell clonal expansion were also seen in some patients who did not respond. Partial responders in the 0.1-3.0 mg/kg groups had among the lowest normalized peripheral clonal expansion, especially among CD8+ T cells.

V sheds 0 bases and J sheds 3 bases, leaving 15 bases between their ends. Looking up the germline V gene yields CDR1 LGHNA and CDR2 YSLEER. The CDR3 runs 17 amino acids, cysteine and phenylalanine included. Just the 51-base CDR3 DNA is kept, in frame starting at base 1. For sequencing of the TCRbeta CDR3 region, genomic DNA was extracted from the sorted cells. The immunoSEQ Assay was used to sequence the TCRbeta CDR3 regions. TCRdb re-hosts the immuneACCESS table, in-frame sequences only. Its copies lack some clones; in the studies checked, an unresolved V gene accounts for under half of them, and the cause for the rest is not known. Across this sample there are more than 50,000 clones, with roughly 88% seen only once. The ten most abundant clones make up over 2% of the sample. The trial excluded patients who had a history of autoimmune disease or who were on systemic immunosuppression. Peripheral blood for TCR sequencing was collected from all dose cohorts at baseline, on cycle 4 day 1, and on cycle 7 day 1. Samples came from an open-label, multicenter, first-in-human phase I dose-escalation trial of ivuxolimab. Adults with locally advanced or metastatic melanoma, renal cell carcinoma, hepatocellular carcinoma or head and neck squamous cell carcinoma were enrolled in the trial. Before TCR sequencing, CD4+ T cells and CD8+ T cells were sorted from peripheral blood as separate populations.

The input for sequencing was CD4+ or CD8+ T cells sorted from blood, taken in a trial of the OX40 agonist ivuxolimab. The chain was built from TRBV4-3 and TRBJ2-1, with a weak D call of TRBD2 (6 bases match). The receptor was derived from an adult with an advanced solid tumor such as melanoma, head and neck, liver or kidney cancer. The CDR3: CASSQDPGGSFYNEQFF. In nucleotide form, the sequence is TGCGCCAGCAGCCAAGATCCTGGGGGGTCCTTCTACAATGAGCAGTTCTTC.